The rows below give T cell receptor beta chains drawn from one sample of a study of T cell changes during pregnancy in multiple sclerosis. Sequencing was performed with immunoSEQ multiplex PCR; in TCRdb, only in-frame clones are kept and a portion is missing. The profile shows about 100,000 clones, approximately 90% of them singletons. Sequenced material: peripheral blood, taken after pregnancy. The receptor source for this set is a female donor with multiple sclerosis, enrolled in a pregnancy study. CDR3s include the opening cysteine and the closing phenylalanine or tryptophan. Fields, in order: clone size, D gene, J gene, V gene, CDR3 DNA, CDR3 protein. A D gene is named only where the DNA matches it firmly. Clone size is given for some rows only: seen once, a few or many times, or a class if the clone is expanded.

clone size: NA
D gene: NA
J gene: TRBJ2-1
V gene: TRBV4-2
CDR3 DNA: TGTGCCAGCAGCCAAGAGCCAAGCGGGTCCTACAATGAGCAGTTCTTC
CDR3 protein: CASSQEPSGSYNEQFF

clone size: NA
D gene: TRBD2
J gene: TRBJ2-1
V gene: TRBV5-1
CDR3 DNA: TGCGCCAGCAGCCCTAGCGGACCTCGCTACAATGAGCAGTTCTTC
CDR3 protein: CASSPSGPRYNEQFF

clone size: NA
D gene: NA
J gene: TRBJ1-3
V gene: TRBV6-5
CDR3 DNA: TGTGCCAGCAGGCTAGGGGGAAGCTCTGGAAACACCATATATTTT
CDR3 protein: CASRLGGSSGNTIYF

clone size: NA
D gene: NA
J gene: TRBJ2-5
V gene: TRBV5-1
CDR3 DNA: TGCGCCAGCAGCCCGAACGGACAGATATCCCAAGAGACCCAGTACTTC
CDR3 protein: CASSPNGQISQETQYF

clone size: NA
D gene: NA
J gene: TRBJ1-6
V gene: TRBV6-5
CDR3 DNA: TGTGCCAGCAGTCAGCGGGAGGGGAATTCACCCCTCCACTTT
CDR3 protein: CASSQREGNSPLHF

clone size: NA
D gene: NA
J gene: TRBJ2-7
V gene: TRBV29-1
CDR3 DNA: TGCAGCGTTGAATCCGGGGTTAACGAGCAGTACTTC
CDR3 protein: CSVESGVNEQYF

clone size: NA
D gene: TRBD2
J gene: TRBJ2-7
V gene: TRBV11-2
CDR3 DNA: TGTGCCAGCAGCTTAGGGGGGGGAAACCGATTATACGAGCAGTACTTC
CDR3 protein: CASSLGGGNRLYEQYF

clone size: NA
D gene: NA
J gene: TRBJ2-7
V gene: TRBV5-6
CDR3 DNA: TGTGCCAGCAGCTTGGTCGAGTACGAGCAGTACTTC
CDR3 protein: CASSLVEYEQYF

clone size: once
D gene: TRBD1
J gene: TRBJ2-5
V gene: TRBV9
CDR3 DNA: TGTGCCAGCAGCAGGGACAGGGGGCCCCAAGAGACCCAGTACTTC
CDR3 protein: CASSRDRGPQETQYF

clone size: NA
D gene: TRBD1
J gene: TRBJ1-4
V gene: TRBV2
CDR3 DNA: TGTGCCAGCAGTGTAAGACAGGGACTTTCAACTAATGAAAAACTGTTTTTT
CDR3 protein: CASSVRQGLSTNEKLFF

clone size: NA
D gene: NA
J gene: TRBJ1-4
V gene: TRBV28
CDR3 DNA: TGTGCCAGCAGTTTGGGGCTAACTAATGAAAAACTGTTTTTT
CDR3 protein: CASSLGLTNEKLFF

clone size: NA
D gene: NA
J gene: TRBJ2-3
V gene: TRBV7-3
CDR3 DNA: TGTGCCAGCAGCACAGAGGAGGAGCCTGATACGCAGTATTTT
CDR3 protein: CASSTEEEPDTQYF

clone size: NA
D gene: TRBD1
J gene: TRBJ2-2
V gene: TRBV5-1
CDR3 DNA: TGCGCCAGCAGCCTCGGGACAGGAACGAACACCGGGGAGCTGTTTTTT
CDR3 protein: CASSLGTGTNTGELFF

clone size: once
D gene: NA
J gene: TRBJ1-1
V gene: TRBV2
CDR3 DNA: TGTGCCAGCCGATCGGAGGGGACGCTGAACACTGAAGCTTTCTTT
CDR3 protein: CASRSEGTLNTEAFF

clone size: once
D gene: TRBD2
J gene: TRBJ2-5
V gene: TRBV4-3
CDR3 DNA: TGCGCCAGCAGCCAAGATCTTCGGGAGGGCGGCGAGACCCAGTACTTC
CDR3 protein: CASSQDLREGGETQYF

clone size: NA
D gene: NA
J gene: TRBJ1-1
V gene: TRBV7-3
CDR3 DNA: TGTGCCAGCAGCCTCGGAGGGCCCACTGAAGCTTTCTTT
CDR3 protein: CASSLGGPTEAFF

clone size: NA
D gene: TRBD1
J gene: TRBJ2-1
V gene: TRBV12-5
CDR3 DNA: TGTGCTAGTGGTTCTCGGGACAGCTACAATGAGCAGTTCTTC
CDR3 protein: CASGSRDSYNEQFF

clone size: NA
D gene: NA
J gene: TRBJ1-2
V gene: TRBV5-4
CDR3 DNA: TGTGCCAGCAGCTTGTTTGGCAGACAGGTTAACTATGGCTACACCTTC
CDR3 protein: CASSLFGRQVNYGYTF

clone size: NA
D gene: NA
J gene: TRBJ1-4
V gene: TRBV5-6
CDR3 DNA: TGTGCCAGCAGTATGAACAGGGCCTTTAATGAAAAACTGTTTTTT
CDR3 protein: CASSMNRAFNEKLFF

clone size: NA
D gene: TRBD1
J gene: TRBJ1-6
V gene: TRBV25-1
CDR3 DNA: TGTGCCAGCAGTAAGGGGGCAGGGTCAGATGATTCACCCCTCCACTTT
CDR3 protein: CASSKGAGSDDSPLHF

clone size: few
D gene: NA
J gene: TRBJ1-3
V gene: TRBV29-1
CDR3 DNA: TGCAGCGTTGCAGAGTTCACTGGAAACACCATATATTTT
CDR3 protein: CSVAEFTGNTIYF

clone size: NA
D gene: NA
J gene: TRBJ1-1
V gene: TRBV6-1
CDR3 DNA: TGTGCCAGCCTTAAAGGAGGCGCGTGGAACACTGAAGCTTTCTTT
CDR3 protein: CASLKGGAWNTEAFF

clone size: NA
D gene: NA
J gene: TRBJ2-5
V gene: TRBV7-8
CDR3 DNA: TGTGCCAGCAGTTTCAGTACCCCCAGCGGAGAGACCCAGTACTTC
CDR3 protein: CASSFSTPSGETQYF

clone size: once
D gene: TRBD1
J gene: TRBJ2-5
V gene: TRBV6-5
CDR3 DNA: TGTGCCAGCAGTACAGGGGGAGAGACCCAGTACTTC
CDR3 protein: CASSTGGETQYF

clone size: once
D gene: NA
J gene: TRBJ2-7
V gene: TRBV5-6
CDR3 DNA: TGTGCCAGCAGCTTGCGGGGTGCTTTCTACGAGCAGTACTTC
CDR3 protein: CASSLRGAFYEQYF

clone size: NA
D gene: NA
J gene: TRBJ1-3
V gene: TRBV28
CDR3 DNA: TGTGCCAGCAGTTCAACAGGGTCTGCTGGAAACACCATATATTTT
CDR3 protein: CASSSTGSAGNTIYF

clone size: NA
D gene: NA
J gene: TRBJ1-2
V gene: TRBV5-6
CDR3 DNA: TGTGCCAGCAGCTTGCCGACAGACTATGGCTACACCTTC
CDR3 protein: CASSLPTDYGYTF

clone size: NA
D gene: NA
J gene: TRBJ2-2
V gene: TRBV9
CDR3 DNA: TGTGCCAGCAGCGCGCAGTTGGCCGGGGAGCTGTTTTTT
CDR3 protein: CASSAQLAGELFF

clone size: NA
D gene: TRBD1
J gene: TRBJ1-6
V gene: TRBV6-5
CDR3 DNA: TGTGCCAGCAGCCGGGACAGGGGTAACAATTCACCCCTCCACTTT
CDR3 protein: CASSRDRGNNSPLHF

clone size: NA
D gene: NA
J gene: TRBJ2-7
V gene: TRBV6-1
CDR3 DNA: TGTGCCAGCAGTGAAGGGATGGAGGGACCCTACGAGCAGTACTTC
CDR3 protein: CASSEGMEGPYEQYF

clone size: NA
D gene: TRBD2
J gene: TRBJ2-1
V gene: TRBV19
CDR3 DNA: TGTGCCAGTAGTATACTAGCGGGGGACTACAATGAGCAGTTCTTC
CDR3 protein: CASSILAGDYNEQFF

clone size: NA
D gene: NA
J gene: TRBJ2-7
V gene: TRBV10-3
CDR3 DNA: TGTGCCATCAGTGAGTCGCTAAGTTACGAGCAGTACTTC
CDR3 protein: CAISESLSYEQYF

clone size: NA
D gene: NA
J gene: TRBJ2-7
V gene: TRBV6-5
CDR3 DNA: TGTGCCAGCAGTCAACGCGGCGCGGGCCGATACGAGCAGTACTTC
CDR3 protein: CASSQRGAGRYEQYF

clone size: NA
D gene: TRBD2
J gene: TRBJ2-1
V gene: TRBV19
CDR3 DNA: TGTGCCAGCCGTAGCGGGAGGGCCCGAGATGAGCAGTTCTTC
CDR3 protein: CASRSGRARDEQFF

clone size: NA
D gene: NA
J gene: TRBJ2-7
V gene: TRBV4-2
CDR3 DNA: TGTGCCAGCAGCCAAGGTACCGGGAACCCAACATACGAGCAGTACTTC
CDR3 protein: CASSQGTGNPTYEQYF

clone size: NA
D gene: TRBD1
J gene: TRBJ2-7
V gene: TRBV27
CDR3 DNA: TGTGCCAGCAGTACGACAGGGAACTACGAGCAGTACTTC
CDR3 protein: CASSTTGNYEQYF

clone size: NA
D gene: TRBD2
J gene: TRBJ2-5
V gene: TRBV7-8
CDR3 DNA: TGTGCCAGCAGCTTAGGAGGCCTACTAGCGGGGGTAGAGACCCAGTACTTC
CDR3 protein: CASSLGGLLAGVETQYF

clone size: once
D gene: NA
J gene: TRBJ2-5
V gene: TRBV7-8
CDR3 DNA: TGTGCCAGCAGCTCCGGACTGGAAGAGACCCAGTACTTC
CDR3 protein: CASSSGLEETQYF

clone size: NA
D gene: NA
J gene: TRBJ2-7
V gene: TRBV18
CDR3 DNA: TGTGCCAGCTCACCAAGGGTCCGGGACTCCCCCACGCAGTACTTC
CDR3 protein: CASSPRVRDSPTQYF

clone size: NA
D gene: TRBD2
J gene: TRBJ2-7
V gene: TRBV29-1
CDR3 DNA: TGCAGCGCCAAAGGGACTAGCGGGAGTATCGACGAGCAGTACTTC
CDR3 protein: CSAKGTSGSIDEQYF

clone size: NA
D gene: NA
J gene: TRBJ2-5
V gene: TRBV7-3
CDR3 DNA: TGTGCCAGCAGCTCTGGGGGCGTGGAGACCCAGTACTTC
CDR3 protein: CASSSGGVETQYF

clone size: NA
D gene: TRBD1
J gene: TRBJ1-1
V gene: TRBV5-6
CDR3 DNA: TGTGCCAGCAGCCCATACAGGGGGCGGTGGTCTGAAGCTTTCTTT
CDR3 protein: CASSPYRGRWSEAFF

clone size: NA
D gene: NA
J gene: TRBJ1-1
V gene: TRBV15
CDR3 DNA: TGTGCCACCACCTCCGACTTAGGGGCTGAAGCTTTCTTT
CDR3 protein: CATTSDLGAEAFF

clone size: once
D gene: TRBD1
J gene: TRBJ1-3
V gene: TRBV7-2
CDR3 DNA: TGTGCCAGCAGCTTAGTATTGGGACAGATTAGTGGAAACACCATATATTTT
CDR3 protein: CASSLVLGQISGNTIYF

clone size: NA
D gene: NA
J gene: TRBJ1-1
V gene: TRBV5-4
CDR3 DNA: TGTGCCAGCAGCTTGGGGGGCAGGGCGGTGTCCCTGAACACTGAAGCTTTCTTT
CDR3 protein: CASSLGGRAVSLNTEAFF

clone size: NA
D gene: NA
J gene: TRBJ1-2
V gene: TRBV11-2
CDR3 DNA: TGTGCCAGCCTCCCCTCCGGAGGGTCAGCCAATAACTATGGCTACACCTTC
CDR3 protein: CASLPSGGSANNYGYTF

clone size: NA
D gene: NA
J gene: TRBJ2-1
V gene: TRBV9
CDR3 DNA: TGTGCCAGCAGCGTAGCTACCCACACCGGGACAAGAACCCCGAGCTCCTACAATGAGCAGTTCTTC
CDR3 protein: CASSVATHTGTRTPSSYNEQFF

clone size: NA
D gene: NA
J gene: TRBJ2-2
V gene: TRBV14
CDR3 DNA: TGTGCCAGCAGCCAAGAACACAGGAAAACCGGGGAGCTGTTTTTT
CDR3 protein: CASSQEHRKTGELFF

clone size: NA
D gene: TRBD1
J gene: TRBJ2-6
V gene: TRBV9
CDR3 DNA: TGTGCCAGCAGCGAGACAGGGGGTCCTTCCTCTGGGGCCAACGTCCTGACTTTC
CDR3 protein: CASSETGGPSSGANVLTF

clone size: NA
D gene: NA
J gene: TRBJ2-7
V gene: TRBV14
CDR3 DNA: TGTGCCAGCAGCCAAACAGGGTTATACGAGCAGTACTTC
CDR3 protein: CASSQTGLYEQYF